Sequencing of this TCR beta chain was carried out in a study of T cells in Graves' hyperthyroidism and ophthalmopathy. Germline loops: CDR1 MNHEY, CDR2 SVGAGI. The CDR3 extends over 16 amino acids. The V end was cut by 3 bases, the J end by 2 bases, with 13 bases between. Diagnosing involved the use of clinical symptoms, serum thyroxine and TRAb, thyroid ultrasound and orbital computed tomography. This clonotype was seen repeatedly, ten times or more. RNA transcripts provided the source from which TCR beta CDR3 regions were amplified. First-round RT-PCR targeting the TCR CDR3 was performed with the HTBI primer set. TCRdb reprocessed the multiplex PCR reads via MiXCR and lists one record per CDR3 protein. This table holds hundreds of thousands of distinct CDR3 sequences, about 24% found once.

The receptor was isolated from a woman aged 25 to 39 with Graves' ophthalmopathy. The sequencing sample was made of blood. V usage is TRBV6-5 and J usage is TRBJ2-2; a weak D match, TRBD1 (7 bases). The CDR3 loop is CASSYRQGGNTGELFF. Here the CDR3 DNA reads TGTGCCAGCAGTTATCGACAGGGAGGCAACACCGGGGAGCTGTTTTTT.